A selection of T cell receptor beta chains follows, all from one sample in a study of shared clonotypes between healthy human individuals. Repertoires were generated with immunoSEQ multiplex PCR, while TCRdb's copy carries only in-frame clones and drops some. The table records about 2.4 million clones, 80% to 95% of them present only once. The sequenced sample was naive CD4+ T cells from PBMCs. Receptors were obtained from a man between 18 and 29 years old in good health. Some clones in this sample may be carry-over from other donors' samples. Both conserved end residues are part of each CDR3. A D gene is named only where the DNA matches it firmly. Clone size appears in some rows only: once, few, many, or a class for an expanded clone.

v_call: TRBV29-1; d_call: TRBD1; clone_size: .; j_call: TRBJ1-2; cdr3_aa: CSVEDDVRGLGYTF; cdr3_nt: TGCAGCGTTGAAGATGATGTTAGGGGGCTGGGCTACACCTTC
v_call: TRBV6-1; d_call: .; clone_size: .; j_call: TRBJ1-2; cdr3_aa: CAISQSYGYTF; cdr3_nt: TGTGCCATAAGTCAGTCATATGGCTACACCTTC
v_call: TRBV5-1; d_call: .; clone_size: .; j_call: TRBJ1-4; cdr3_aa: CASSLIAAGFTNEKLFF; cdr3_nt: TGCGCCAGCAGCTTGATCGCTGCCGGCTTTACGAATGAAAAACTGTTTTTT
v_call: TRBV30; d_call: TRBD2; clone_size: many; j_call: TRBJ2-3; cdr3_aa: CAWSSGNTDTQYF; cdr3_nt: TGTGCCTGGAGTAGCGGGAACACAGATACGCAGTATTTT
v_call: TRBV19; d_call: TRBD2; clone_size: .; j_call: TRBJ2-1; cdr3_aa: CASSLLTSGPYNEQFF; cdr3_nt: TGTGCCAGTAGTCTGCTGACTAGCGGCCCCTACAATGAGCAGTTCTTC
v_call: TRBV13; d_call: TRBD1; clone_size: few; j_call: TRBJ1-1; cdr3_aa: CASRGQGGRETEAFF; cdr3_nt: TGTGCCAGCAGAGGACAGGGAGGTAGGGAGACTGAAGCTTTCTTT
v_call: TRBV5-4; d_call: TRBD2; clone_size: .; j_call: TRBJ2-3; cdr3_aa: CASTSGRYTDTQYF; cdr3_nt: TGTGCCAGCACCAGCGGGAGGTACACAGATACGCAGTATTTT
v_call: TRBV5-5; d_call: .; clone_size: .; j_call: TRBJ1-1; cdr3_aa: CASSLGQRGSTEAFF; cdr3_nt: TGTGCCAGCAGCTTGGGGCAGCGGGGCAGCACTGAAGCTTTCTTT
v_call: TRBV29-1; d_call: TRBD2; clone_size: .; j_call: TRBJ2-3; cdr3_aa: CSARGGLAGSTDTQYF; cdr3_nt: TGCAGCGCCCGAGGTGGGCTAGCGGGAAGCACAGATACGCAGTATTTT
v_call: TRBV28; d_call: TRBD2; clone_size: .; j_call: TRBJ2-2; cdr3_aa: CASSFLTSGDTGELFF; cdr3_nt: TGTGCCAGCAGTTTCCTGACTAGCGGGGACACCGGGGAGCTGTTTTTT
v_call: TRBV4-2; d_call: .; clone_size: .; j_call: TRBJ2-1; cdr3_aa: CASSQGVVGEADNEQFF; cdr3_nt: TGTGCCAGCAGCCAAGGGGTCGTCGGGGAAGCTGACAATGAGCAGTTCTTC
v_call: TRBV2; d_call: .; clone_size: .; j_call: TRBJ1-1; cdr3_aa: CASSRGEDVEAFF; cdr3_nt: TGTGCCAGCAGTAGGGGAGAGGATGTTGAAGCTTTCTTT
v_call: TRBV18; d_call: .; clone_size: few; j_call: TRBJ2-5; cdr3_aa: CASSIQETQYF; cdr3_nt: TGTGCCAGCTCAATACAAGAGACCCAGTACTTC
v_call: TRBV19; d_call: TRBD2; clone_size: .; j_call: TRBJ2-7; cdr3_aa: CASSTSGISYEQYF; cdr3_nt: TGTGCCAGTAGTACTAGCGGAATCTCCTACGAGCAGTACTTC
v_call: TRBV30; d_call: .; clone_size: .; j_call: TRBJ1-3; cdr3_aa: CAWQGSGNTIYF; cdr3_nt: TGTGCCTGGCAGGGCTCTGGAAACACCATATATTTT
v_call: TRBV28; d_call: .; clone_size: .; j_call: TRBJ1-1; cdr3_aa: CASSLGGEAFF; cdr3_nt: TGTGCCAGCAGTTTAGGCGGTGAAGCTTTCTTT
v_call: TRBV6-1; d_call: .; clone_size: .; j_call: TRBJ1-4; cdr3_aa: CAHGEGIYEKLFF; cdr3_nt: TGTGCCCATGGGGAGGGGATCTATGAAAAACTGTTTTTT
v_call: TRBV19; d_call: .; clone_size: .; j_call: TRBJ2-5; cdr3_aa: CASSIGYRDTHNQETQYF; cdr3_nt: TGTGCCAGTAGTATAGGATACCGGGACACTCATAACCAAGAGACCCAGTACTTC
v_call: TRBV29-1; d_call: .; clone_size: .; j_call: TRBJ2-3; cdr3_aa: CSVAGILTDTQYF; cdr3_nt: TGCAGCGTGGCGGGAATACTCACAGATACGCAGTATTTT
v_call: TRBV2; d_call: .; clone_size: .; j_call: TRBJ2-1; cdr3_aa: CASIYSPTRNEQFF; cdr3_nt: TGTGCCAGCATATATAGCCCCACCCGAAATGAGCAGTTCTTC
v_call: TRBV5-1; d_call: .; clone_size: .; j_call: TRBJ2-5; cdr3_aa: CASSAGQRGSKGTQYF; cdr3_nt: TGCGCCAGCAGCGCCGGACAGAGGGGGTCAAAAGGGACCCAGTACTTC
v_call: TRBV11-2; d_call: .; clone_size: once; j_call: TRBJ2-1; cdr3_aa: CASSQGRGSSYNEQFF; cdr3_nt: TGTGCCAGCAGCCAAGGGCGGGGAAGCTCCTACAATGAGCAGTTCTTC
v_call: TRBV6-5; d_call: TRBD2; clone_size: .; j_call: TRBJ2-5; cdr3_aa: CASSYPAGERETQYF; cdr3_nt: TGTGCCAGCAGTTACCCAGCGGGGGAGAGGGAGACCCAGTACTTC
v_call: TRBV25-1; d_call: .; clone_size: .; j_call: TRBJ1-1; cdr3_aa: CASSEWATLGEAFF; cdr3_nt: TGTGCCAGCAGTGAATGGGCGACCCTGGGGGAAGCTTTCTTT
v_call: TRBV19; d_call: .; clone_size: .; j_call: TRBJ1-3; cdr3_aa: CASSYNSRNTIYF; cdr3_nt: TGTGCCAGTAGTTACAACAGCCGAAACACCATATATTTT
v_call: TRBV7-8; d_call: TRBD2; clone_size: .; j_call: TRBJ2-7; cdr3_aa: CASTPAGGRAREQYF; cdr3_nt: TGTGCCAGCACCCCAGCTGGCGGGAGGGCCCGGGAGCAGTACTTC
v_call: TRBV7-9; d_call: TRBD1; clone_size: few; j_call: TRBJ1-5; cdr3_aa: CASSRTPGQGHQPQHF; cdr3_nt: TGTGCCAGCAGCCGTACCCCGGGACAGGGGCATCAGCCCCAGCATTTT
v_call: TRBV28; d_call: .; clone_size: few; j_call: TRBJ1-2; cdr3_aa: CASSLGTYGYTF; cdr3_nt: TGTGCCAGCAGTTTAGGCACCTATGGCTACACCTTC
v_call: TRBV27; d_call: .; clone_size: .; j_call: TRBJ2-7; cdr3_aa: CASSDTSSYEQYF; cdr3_nt: TGTGCCAGCAGTGATACGAGCTCCTACGAGCAGTACTTC
v_call: TRBV5-5; d_call: TRBD2; clone_size: .; j_call: TRBJ2-5; cdr3_aa: CASSGPTGLAGGETQYF; cdr3_nt: TGTGCCAGCAGCGGCCCAACCGGACTAGCGGGAGGAGAGACCCAGTACTTC
v_call: TRBV28; d_call: TRBD2; clone_size: once; j_call: TRBJ2-7; cdr3_aa: CASSPSSLRAGVGYEQYF; cdr3_nt: TGTGCCAGCAGCCCATCATCACTTAGGGCGGGAGTTGGCTACGAGCAGTACTTC
v_call: TRBV5-5; d_call: TRBD2; clone_size: .; j_call: TRBJ2-1; cdr3_aa: CASSLGGRAVEEQFF; cdr3_nt: TGTGCCAGCAGCTTGGGCGGGAGGGCCGTTGAAGAGCAGTTCTTC
v_call: TRBV28; d_call: .; clone_size: .; j_call: TRBJ1-1; cdr3_aa: CASSLSTRNTEAFF; cdr3_nt: TGTGCCAGCAGTTTATCCACAAGGAACACTGAAGCTTTCTTT
v_call: TRBV7-2; d_call: .; clone_size: .; j_call: TRBJ1-3; cdr3_aa: CASSLVGNTIYF; cdr3_nt: TGTGCCAGCAGCTTAGTGGGAAACACCATATATTTT
v_call: TRBV9; d_call: TRBD2; clone_size: .; j_call: TRBJ2-2; cdr3_aa: CASSPRTSVNTGELFF; cdr3_nt: TGTGCCAGCAGCCCGCGGACTAGCGTGAACACCGGGGAGCTGTTTTTT
v_call: TRBV7-8; d_call: .; clone_size: .; j_call: TRBJ2-7; cdr3_aa: CASSLGGRGSYEQYF; cdr3_nt: TGTGCCAGCAGCTTAGGCGGGCGAGGCTCCTACGAGCAGTACTTC
v_call: TRBV4-2; d_call: .; clone_size: .; j_call: TRBJ2-5; cdr3_aa: CASSQDFGPVGAYQETQYF; cdr3_nt: TGTGCCAGCAGCCAAGATTTCGGGCCCGTTGGGGCCTACCAAGAGACCCAGTACTTC
v_call: TRBV7-2; d_call: TRBD2; clone_size: .; j_call: TRBJ2-5; cdr3_aa: CASSFFGLAVRVTQYF; cdr3_nt: TGTGCCAGCAGCTTCTTTGGACTAGCGGTACGGGTGACCCAGTACTTC
v_call: TRBV5-1; d_call: TRBD1; clone_size: .; j_call: TRBJ2-3; cdr3_aa: CASSLQGVPSTDTQYF; cdr3_nt: TGCGCCAGCAGCTTGCAGGGGGTGCCTAGCACAGATACGCAGTATTTT
v_call: TRBV14; d_call: TRBD2; clone_size: .; j_call: TRBJ2-7; cdr3_aa: CASSQNGTSPRIFYEQYF; cdr3_nt: TGTGCCAGCAGCCAAAACGGGACTAGCCCACGTATTTTCTACGAGCAGTACTTC
v_call: TRBV18; d_call: .; clone_size: .; j_call: TRBJ1-3; cdr3_aa: CASSSEAVGLPESGNTIYF; cdr3_nt: TGTGCCAGCTCATCTGAAGCCGTAGGACTACCGGAGTCGGGAAACACCATATATTTT
v_call: TRBV4-1; d_call: TRBD2; clone_size: .; j_call: TRBJ2-7; cdr3_aa: CASSQARLAGVPFYEQYF; cdr3_nt: TGCGCCAGCAGCCAGGCTAGACTAGCGGGAGTGCCCTTCTACGAGCAGTACTTC
v_call: TRBV29-1; d_call: TRBD1; clone_size: .; j_call: TRBJ1-2; cdr3_aa: CSAAGTGVNYGYTF; cdr3_nt: TGCAGCGCCGCCGGGACAGGAGTTAACTATGGCTACACCTTC
v_call: TRBV5-1; d_call: TRBD1; clone_size: .; j_call: TRBJ1-5; cdr3_aa: CASSSTGAYNQPQHF; cdr3_nt: TGCGCCAGCAGCTCTACAGGGGCGTACAATCAGCCCCAGCATTTT
v_call: TRBV6-5; d_call: TRBD1; clone_size: .; j_call: TRBJ2-7; cdr3_aa: CASSWDRGYEQYF; cdr3_nt: TGTGCCAGCAGCTGGGACAGGGGTTACGAGCAGTACTTC
v_call: TRBV9; d_call: .; clone_size: .; j_call: TRBJ2-5; cdr3_aa: CASSERGLVGETQYF; cdr3_nt: TGTGCCAGCAGCGAGAGGGGCCTAGTTGGAGAGACCCAGTACTTC
v_call: TRBV2; d_call: .; clone_size: .; j_call: TRBJ2-7; cdr3_aa: CASSGGPYEQYF; cdr3_nt: TGTGCCAGCAGTGGGGGTCCCTACGAGCAGTACTTC
v_call: TRBV7-9; d_call: TRBD1; clone_size: few; j_call: TRBJ1-4; cdr3_aa: CASSQRGTGGNEKLFF; cdr3_nt: TGTGCCAGCAGCCAGCGAGGAACAGGGGGGAACGAAAAACTGTTTTTT
v_call: TRBV9; d_call: .; clone_size: .; j_call: TRBJ1-6; cdr3_aa: CASSVGDGRDSPLHF; cdr3_nt: TGTGCCAGCAGCGTTGGGGACGGACGGGATTCACCCCTCCACTTT
v_call: TRBV19; d_call: .; clone_size: few; j_call: TRBJ1-1; cdr3_aa: CASSIDRGLRDTEAFF; cdr3_nt: TGTGCCAGTAGTATAGACCGGGGTCTTAGGGACACTGAAGCTTTCTTT
v_call: TRBV6-1; d_call: .; clone_size: .; j_call: TRBJ2-6; cdr3_aa: CASTYSESNVLTF; cdr3_nt: TGTGCCAGCACCTACTCAGAGTCCAACGTCCTGACTTTC
v_call: TRBV6-1; d_call: TRBD1; clone_size: .; j_call: TRBJ2-7; cdr3_aa: CASSEAFFGTGLSYEQYF; cdr3_nt: TGTGCCAGCAGTGAAGCGTTTTTTGGGACAGGGCTTTCCTACGAGCAGTACTTC